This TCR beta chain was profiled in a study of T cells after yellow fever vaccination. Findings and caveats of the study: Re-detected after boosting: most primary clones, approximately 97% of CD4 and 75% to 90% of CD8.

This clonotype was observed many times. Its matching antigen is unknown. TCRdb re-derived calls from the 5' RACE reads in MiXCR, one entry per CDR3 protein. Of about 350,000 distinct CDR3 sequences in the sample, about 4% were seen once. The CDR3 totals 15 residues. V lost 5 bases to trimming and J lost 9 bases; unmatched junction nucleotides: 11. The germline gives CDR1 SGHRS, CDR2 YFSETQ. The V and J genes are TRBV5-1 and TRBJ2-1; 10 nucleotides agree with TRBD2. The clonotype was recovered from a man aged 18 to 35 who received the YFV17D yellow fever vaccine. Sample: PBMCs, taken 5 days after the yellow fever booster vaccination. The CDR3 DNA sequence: TGCGCCAGCAGGGAACTAGCGGGGCGGTATGGTGAGCAGTTCTTC. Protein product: CASRELAGRYGEQFF.